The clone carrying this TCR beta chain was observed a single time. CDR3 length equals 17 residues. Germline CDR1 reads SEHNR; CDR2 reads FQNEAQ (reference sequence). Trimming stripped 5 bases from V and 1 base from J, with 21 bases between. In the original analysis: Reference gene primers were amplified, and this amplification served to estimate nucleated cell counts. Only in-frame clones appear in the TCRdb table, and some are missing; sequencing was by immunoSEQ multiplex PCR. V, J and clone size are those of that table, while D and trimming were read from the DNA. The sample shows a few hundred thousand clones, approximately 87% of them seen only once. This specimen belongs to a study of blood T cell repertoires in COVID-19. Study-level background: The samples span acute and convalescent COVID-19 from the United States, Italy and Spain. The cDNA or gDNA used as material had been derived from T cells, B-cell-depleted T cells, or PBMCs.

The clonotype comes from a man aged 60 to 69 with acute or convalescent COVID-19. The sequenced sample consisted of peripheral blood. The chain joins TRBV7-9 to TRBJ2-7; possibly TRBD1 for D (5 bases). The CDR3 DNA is TGTGCCAGCAGCCTTAGGGGCCGGACACCCCTTTCCTACGAGCAGTACTTC. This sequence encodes CASSLRGRTPLSYEQYF.